A single sample gave rise to the 12 T cell receptor beta chains below, sequenced in a study of Ad26.COV2.S vaccination and SARS-CoV-2 variants (dated by TCRdb to the early 2020s). What the time point label conveys for this sample: individuals recovered from natural SARS-CoV-2 infection. Library prep was done by the immunoSEQ multiplex PCR assay. Imported from immuneACCESS, the table was reduced by TCRdb to in-frame sequences with V and J called. These copies leave out some clones; in studies compared against another copy, an unresolved V gene accounts for under half, and the cause of the remainder is not known. This sample holds 150,000 to 200,000 clones; around 85% were observed only once. The ten top clones hold 5% to 6.5% of the sample. This specimen consisted of peripheral blood, obtained after recovery from COVID-19. The receptors were gathered from a human donor who had recovered from COVID-19.

The chain carries TRBV7-3 and TRBJ1-1; D is possibly TRBD1 (5 bases). Trimming stripped 4 bases from V and 1 base from J, with 7 bases between. Per germline, CDR1 SGHTA and CDR2 FQGTGA. This CDR3 comprises 13 residues. Here the CDR3 reads CASSSTGNTEAFF. The CDR3 bases are TGTGCCAGCAGCTCAACAGGGAACACTGAAGCTTTCTTT.

The V gene is TRBV9, the J gene TRBJ1-1, with 7 bases fitting TRBD1. Looked up from germline, CDR1 is SGDLS and CDR2 is YYNGEE. Trimming cost V 4 bases and J 12 bases; bases outside gene matches: 9. The CDR3 runs to 12 residues. CDR3 sequence: CASSRGGGEPFF. DNA for the CDR3: TGTGCCAGCAGCAGAGGAGGGGGCGAACCTTTCTTT.

This clone has more than one count but fewer than ten. V and J are TRBV10-3 and TRBJ2-3; 7 bases agree with TRBD2. Germline V CDR1 and CDR2: ENHRY, SYGVKD. The CDR3 runs to 16 residues. The trim removed 2 bases at V and 4 bases at J, leaving 9 bases unmatched. This CDR3 reads CAISEDHLAEADTQYF. The DNA of the CDR3 is TGTGCCATCAGTGAGGACCATCTAGCGGAGGCAGATACGCAGTATTTT.

The chain links TRBV2 to TRBJ2-1, with D maybe TRBD1 (5 bases). Germline loops: CDR1 SNHLY, CDR2 FYNNEI. Trimming pared 5 bases from V and 0 bases from J, leaving 11 bases between. There are 15 residues in the CDR3. The CDR3, as DNA: TGTGCCAGCAGTTCGGACAAGAGCTCCTACAATGAGCAGTTCTTC. It translates to CASSSDKSSYNEQFF.

The chain carries TRBV5-1 and TRBJ1-2, with 8 bases fitting TRBD1. This CDR3 is 17 amino acids long. Germline CDR1 reads SGHRS; CDR2 reads YFSETQ. V was pared by 0 bases and J by 4 bases, with 11 bases of the junction left unmatched. This chain's CDR3 is CASSLGQGARSFYGYTF. CDR3 in DNA: TGCGCCAGCAGCTTGGGGCAGGGGGCGCGTAGTTTCTATGGCTACACCTTC.

Only a few counts were recorded for this clone. The gene calls are TRBV15 and TRBJ2-1; TRBD1 is a possible D gene (6 bases). Germline V lookup: CDR1 LNHNV, CDR2 YYDKDF (reference sequence). The CDR3 spans 13 residues. With 1 base removed from V and 6 bases from J, the gap between germline ends came to 7 bases. The CDR3 DNA reads TGTGCCACCAGCAGAGTAGGGGGCAATGAGCAGTTCTTC. Residues: CATSRVGGNEQFF. The full variable domain, rest sourced from reference TRBV15 and TRBJ2-1, is DAMVIQNPRYQVTQFGKPVTLSCSQTLNHNVMYWYQQKSSQAPKLLFHYYDKDFNNEADTPDNFQSRRPNTSFCFLDIRSPGLGDTAMYLCATSRVGGNEQFFGPGTRLTVL.

The V gene is TRBV11-3, the J gene TRBJ1-5, with D unclear. The CDR3 is 14 residues long. Trimming left V 5 bases short and J 1 base short, with 9 bases between. CDR1 is SGHNT and CDR2 is YENEEA in the germline V gene. CDR3 amino acids: CASSRGGSNQPQHF. Written as DNA, the CDR3 is TGTGCCAGCAGCCGAGGTGGGAGCAATCAGCCCCAGCATTTT.

Remarks on this clone: The junction and the germline gene differ at one end; a read error may be behind it. The chain recombines TRBV6-4 with TRBJ2-5; D gene uncertain. The CDR3 totals 13 residues. The germline V gene encodes CDR1 MRHNA and CDR2 SNTAGT. CDR3 sequence (DNA): TGTGCCAGCAGTTCCGGGCCCCAAGAGGCCCAGTACTTC. Protein product: CASSSGPQEAQYF.

The DNA of the CDR3 is TGTGCCAGCAGTTACGGTTTCGGGGAGCAGTACTTC. Translating it yields CASSYGFGEQYF. The chain recombines TRBV6-5 with TRBJ2-7; D is ambiguous. Per the germline V gene, CDR1 is MNHEY and CDR2 is SVGAGI. Trimming removed 2 bases at V and 7 bases at J, with 9 bases between. This CDR3 region has 12 residues.

With respect to this clone: Additional DNA sequences in this sample encode the identical CDR3. This sequence joins TRBV12-3 or TRBV12-4 and TRBJ2-7, with a weak D call TRBD2 (6 bases). Trimming removed 6 bases from V and 4 bases from J, with 10 bases in between. This CDR3 has 12 residues. The DNA for the CDR3 is TGTGCCAGCAGCCCCGGGGGATACGAGCAGTACTTC. It translates to CASSPGGYEQYF.

The table lists this clone with a count of one. This chain links TRBV5-6 with TRBJ2-7; D may be TRBD2 (6 bases). V was clipped by 4 bases and J by 6 bases, with 20 bases between them. This CDR3 is 15 amino acids long. CDR1 and CDR2 (germline): SGHDT, YYEEEE. The CDR3 here is CASSPRLGPVSEQYF. CDR3 sequence (DNA): TGTGCCAGCAGCCCCCGACTAGGTCCAGTCTCCGAGCAGTACTTC.

The J gene is TRBJ2-1, the V gene TRBV7-9; 13 bases are a match to TRBD2. The CDR3 is 15 residues long. The ends lost 5 bases at V and 4 bases at J; junction bases unmatched: 2. Looked up from germline, CDR1 is SEHNR and CDR2 is FQNEAQ (reference sequence). CDR3 in amino acids: CASSLTSGGYNEQFF. In DNA form, the CDR3 reads TGTGCCAGCAGCCTGACTAGCGGGGGGTACAATGAGCAGTTCTTC. Using reference TRBV7-9 and TRBJ2-1 for the parts outside the CDR3, the full variable domain is DTGVSQNPRHKITKRGQNVTFRCDPISEHNRLYWYRQTLGQGPEFLTYFQNEAQLEKSRLLSDRFSAERPKGSFSTLEIQRTEQGDSAMYLCASSLTSGGYNEQFFGPGTRLTVL.